The next 16 T cell receptor beta chains were all read from a single sample in a study of T cells in localized non-small cell lung cancer. The assay was immunoSEQ multiplex PCR, and TCRdb's table has in-frame clones only and misses some. The sample gives 2,100 or so clones, around 20% of which show up once; about an eighth is in the top ten. This specimen consisted of lung tumor tissue, obtained before any cancer treatment. The source of these receptors is a man aged 40 to 69 with stage I squamous cell lung carcinoma.

This rearrangement joins TRBV5-1 to TRBJ1-2; a weak D match, TRBD1 (6 bases). The CDR3 sequence is 14 residues long. Between the trimmed V and J ends, which lost 3 bases and 4 bases, there was a span of 13 bases. Germline V gene lookup returns CDR1 SGHRS and CDR2 YFSETQ. This CDR3 is CASSSRGDGYGYTF. The CDR3 bases are TGCGCCAGCAGCTCCAGGGGCGACGGCTATGGCTACACCTTC.

This sequence joins TRBV29-1 and TRBJ1-5; D unresolved. The ends were cut back, 4 bases at V and 4 bases at J, with 11 bases in the middle. Per the germline V gene, CDR1 is SQVTM and CDR2 is ANQGSEA. The CDR3 extends over 13 amino acids. CDR3 amino acids: CSVAPRGNQPQHF. CDR3 nucleotides: TGCAGCGTTGCCCCCCGGGGAAATCAGCCCCAGCATTTT.

This clone is medium-sized by share. V usage is TRBV11-3 and J usage is TRBJ1-5; unclear D gene. Germline CDR1 SGHNT, CDR2 YENEEA. V lost 3 bases and J lost 2, with 17 bases in between. This CDR3 has 17 amino acids. Written as DNA, the CDR3 is TGTGCCAGCAGCTTGTCTGCCAGGCGAAGGGGCAATCAGCCCCAGCATTTT. Translating gives CASSLSARRRGNQPQHF.

This clone has a handful of counts. The gene calls are TRBV10-3 and TRBJ1-4; D might be TRBD1 (6 bases). Trimming removed 2 bases at V and 8 bases at J, with 18 bases between. The germline CDR1 and CDR2 sequences are ENHRY and SYGVKD. The CDR3 has 16 amino acids. CDR3 sequence: CAISESRGADHEKLFF. In DNA form, the CDR3 reads TGTGCCATCAGTGAGAGTAGGGGGGCAGATCACGAAAAACTGTTTTTT.

This chain connects TRBV10-3 to TRBJ2-7; unclear D gene. V was cut by 2 bases and J by 7 bases, with 12 bases left in between. The CDR3 is 13 residues long. Looked up from germline, CDR1 is ENHRY and CDR2 is SYGVKD. The CDR3 loop is CAISERPVREQYF. CDR3 nucleotides: TGTGCCATCAGTGAGCGACCGGTACGGGAGCAGTACTTC.

The table lists this clone with a few counts. One end of the junction fails to match germline, which may point to a read error. The chain has TRBV6-8 and TRBJ1-1, with D perhaps matching TRBD1 (6 bases). This CDR3 is 14 amino acids long. The germline CDR1 and CDR2 sequences are MNHGY and SAAAGT. CDR3 coding DNA: TGTGCCACCCGTACAGGGCTGGCGAACCCTGAAGCTTTCTTT. Amino acids: CATRTGLANPEAFF.

This clone was observed a handful of times. V and J are TRBV6-8 and TRBJ2-7; the D gene is possibly TRBD1 (6 bases). Trimming took 10 bases from V and 0 from J, leaving 16 bases between them. The germline CDR1 and CDR2 sequences are MNHGY and SAAAGT. CDR3 size: 14 residues. The CDR3 DNA sequence: TGTGCCATCAGGGGAGATGAGGGCTCCTACGAGCAGTACTTC. Protein product: CAIRGDEGSYEQYF.

V and J are TRBV28 and TRBJ2-1; D perhaps matches TRBD2 (11 bases). V lost 6 bases to trimming and J lost 2 bases, with 29 bases between them. CDR1 is MDHEN, CDR2 SYDVKM, per germline. The CDR3 sequence is 20 residues long. In nucleotides, the CDR3 is TGTGCCAGCAGCCTCCGACAGGGGGCAAAACTAGCGGGGGCCTACAATGAGCAGTTCTTC. It codes for CASSLRQGAKLAGAYNEQFF.

This clone appeared a few times. The genes are TRBV11-3 and TRBJ2-5; either TRBD1 or TRBD2 may fit D (5 bases each). Germline assignment: CDR1 SGHNT and CDR2 YENEEA. V was trimmed by 4 bases and J by 1 base, leaving 10 bases between them. The CDR3 extends over 14 amino acids. The CDR3 bases are TGTGCCAGCAGCTCCCCCGGGACCCAAGAGACCCAGTACTTC. Amino acids: CASSSPGTQETQYF.

This rearrangement joins TRBV6-8 to TRBJ2-2; D is unresolved. The CDR3 sequence is 14 residues long. With 2 bases removed from V and 0 bases from J, the gap between germline ends came to 4 bases. Germline-derived CDR1 and CDR2 are MNHGY and SAAAGT. The CDR3 DNA reads TGTGCCAGCAGTTACGATGCGAACACCGGGGAGCTGTTTTTT. It translates to CASSYDANTGELFF.

The CDR3 reads CASSEPSGANVLTF. CDR3 sequence (DNA): TGTGCCAGCTCGGAACCCTCTGGGGCCAACGTCCTGACTTTC. The chain links TRBV11-3 to TRBJ2-6; no definite D call. Between the trimmed V and J ends, which lost 8 bases and 0 bases, there was a span of 8 bases. The germline V gene encodes CDR1 SGHNT and CDR2 YENEEA. The CDR3 consists of 14 residues.

This clone is judged medium-sized (0.01 to 0.1%). V usage is TRBV6-8 and J usage is TRBJ1-5, with D perhaps matching TRBD1 (6 bases). The CDR3 runs 13 residues. Germline V gene data show CDR1 as MNHGY and CDR2 as SAAAGT. V gave up 6 bases and J gave up 7 bases, with 13 bases separating them. The DNA for the CDR3 is TGTGCCAGCAGAACCGGACAGAGGCAGCCCCAGCATTTT. Protein product: CASRTGQRQPQHF.

This clone was counted between two and nine times. This chain uses TRBV6-8 with TRBJ2-1, with 10 bases aligning to TRBD2. Germline V gene data show CDR1 as MNHGY and CDR2 as SAAAGT. V was clipped by 8 bases and J by 6 bases; unmatched bases: 4. The length of the CDR3 is 13 residues. The CDR3 sequence is CASGLAAGNEQFF. CDR3 DNA: TGTGCCAGCGGACTAGCGGCGGGCAATGAGCAGTTCTTC.

The chain has TRBV6-8 and TRBJ2-7; TRBD2 might be the D (6 bases). Trimming left V 0 bases short and J 0 bases short, with 12 bases between. Germline V gene data show CDR1 as MNHGY and CDR2 as SAAAGT. The CDR3 covers 16 residues. The CDR3 sequence: CASSYSGGFSSYEQYF. In nucleotides, the CDR3 is TGTGCCAGCAGTTACTCGGGAGGCTTTAGCTCCTACGAGCAGTACTTC.

This clone was seen more than once but under ten times. The CDR3 DNA reads as TGTGCCAGCAGTTTAGTAAGCGGGAACACCGGGGAGCTGTTTTTT. It specifies CASSLVSGNTGELFF. V and J are TRBV6-8 and TRBJ2-2; TRBD2 is a possible D gene (5 bases). The CDR3 is made up of 15 amino acids. Germline V gene sequence: CDR1 MNHGY, CDR2 SAAAGT. Trimming stripped 4 bases from V and 1 base from J, with 10 bases between.

This clone has at least ten counts. The V call is TRBV11-3, the J call TRBJ1-2, with D uncertain. Germline V gene lookup returns CDR1 SGHNT and CDR2 YENEEA. The V gene lost 5 bases and the J gene lost 6 bases, with 19 bases spanning the gap. The CDR3 is 15 residues long. CDR3 sequence: CASSQVSADGNGYTF. CDR3 nucleotides: TGTGCCAGCAGCCAAGTCTCGGCAGACGGAAATGGCTACACCTTC. Full variable domain (missing parts from reference TRBV11-3 and TRBJ1-2): EAGVVQSPRYKIIEKKQPVAFWCNPISGHNTLYWYLQNLGQGPELLIRYENEEAVDDSQLPKDRFSAERLKGVDSTLKIQPAELGDSAVYLCASSQVSADGNGYTFGSGTRLTVV.